This paragraph reports one TCR beta chain. Its antigen is currently unknown. PCR involved 60 Vbeta and 13 Jbeta primers. Data came from immunoSEQ multiplex PCR; TCRdb stores just in-frame clones and leaves some out. The table includes fewer than 140,000 clones, roughly 82% detected once. This specimen belongs to a study of cytomegalovirus exposure and HLA in healthy donors. V was pared by 5 bases and J by 1 base, with 15 bases between. Looked up from germline, CDR1 is MDHEN and CDR2 is SYDVKM. This CDR3 is built from 15 residues. Study-wide results and limits: A cluster of highly shared sequence variants was likely a sequencing artifact. CMV antigen specificity of three CMV-associated chains was confirmed in vitro. When analyzed later, the rates of TCR association showed variation by HLA locus, with DRB1 the most and HLA-C the fewest.

The source of this sequence is a woman aged 45-60 years in good health and CMV-seropositive. The chain recombines TRBV28 with TRBJ2-7, with D perhaps TRBD1 (6 bases). Sample: PBMCs. The CDR3 region has the DNA TGTGCCAGCAGTAAATCTCAGGGGATATCCTACGAGCAGTACTTC. It is translated as CASSKSQGISYEQYF.